This T cell receptor (beta chain) was identified in a study of T cell responses to AZD1222 COVID-19 vaccine. Clones were sequenced by immunoSEQ multiplex PCR, and TCRdb holds only the in-frame ones, with some missing. This table holds 130,000 to 150,000 clones, 80% to 95% found once. This CDR3 contains 15 residues. V lost 6 bases and J lost 0, with 12 bases in between. Per germline, CDR1 KGHSH and CDR2 LQKENI. The sample was peripheral blood, taken on day 0 of MenACWY control vaccination. The receptor comes from an adult in good health. The chain links TRBV18 to TRBJ1-5, with a weak D call TRBD1 (5 bases). CDR3 DNA sequence: TGTGCCAGCTCTCTCGCAGGGAGTAGCAATCAGCCCCAGCATTTT. As protein: CASSLAGSSNQPQHF.